This T cell receptor beta chain came from a study of blood T cell repertoires in COVID-19. Study-level background: Sources were T cells, B-cell-depleted T cells, or PBMCs; the material itself was cDNA or gDNA.

The germline V and J ends were trimmed by 5 bases and 0 bases, with 5 bases remaining between them. CDR3 length: 13 residues. CDR1 is SGHVS and CDR2 is FNYEAQ in the germline V gene. Cohort allocation depended upon clinical history that participants reported. Recovered participants had two consecutive negative NP/OP PCR tests, healthcare professional clearance, or symptom resolution. Authors' data handling: Reference gene primer amplification gave nucleated cell count estimates. The data were produced by immunoSEQ multiplex PCR, yet TCRdb's version contains in-frame clones alone and is incomplete. That table is the source of V, J and clone size, and D and trimming were worked out from the DNA. In the table there are a few hundred thousand clones, 65% to 90% of which are singletons. This clone appeared a few times.

Sequencing was performed on PBMCs or T cells enriched from blood (not recorded which). The gene calls are TRBV7-6 and TRBJ1-5, with D unclear. This receptor was taken from a woman aged 18-29 years who had recovered from COVID-19. The CDR3 DNA reads TGTGCCAGCAGCCAAAATAGCAATCAGCCCCAGCATTTT. Its protein is CASSQNSNQPQHF.